This TCR beta chain was found in a study of cytomegalovirus exposure and HLA in healthy donors. Germline V gene sequence: CDR1 MDHEN, CDR2 SYDVKM. The CDR3 sequence is 17 residues long. The ends lost 6 bases at V and 3 bases at J; junction bases unmatched: 14. Researchers ran the PCR with 60 Vbeta and 13 Jbeta primers. Only in-frame clones appear in the TCRdb table, and some are missing; sequencing was by immunoSEQ multiplex PCR. The data hold roughly 150,000 clones, with roughly 79% observed a single time. This TCR came from a man aged 35 to 55 in good health and CMV-seronegative. The rearrangement joins TRBV28 to TRBJ2-3; 8 bases match TRBD1. Sequenced: PBMCs. The CDR3 DNA reads TGTGCCAGCAGAACCCTAATGGACAGGGAGAGAACAGATACGCAGTATTTT. Translation gives CASRTLMDRERTDTQYF.